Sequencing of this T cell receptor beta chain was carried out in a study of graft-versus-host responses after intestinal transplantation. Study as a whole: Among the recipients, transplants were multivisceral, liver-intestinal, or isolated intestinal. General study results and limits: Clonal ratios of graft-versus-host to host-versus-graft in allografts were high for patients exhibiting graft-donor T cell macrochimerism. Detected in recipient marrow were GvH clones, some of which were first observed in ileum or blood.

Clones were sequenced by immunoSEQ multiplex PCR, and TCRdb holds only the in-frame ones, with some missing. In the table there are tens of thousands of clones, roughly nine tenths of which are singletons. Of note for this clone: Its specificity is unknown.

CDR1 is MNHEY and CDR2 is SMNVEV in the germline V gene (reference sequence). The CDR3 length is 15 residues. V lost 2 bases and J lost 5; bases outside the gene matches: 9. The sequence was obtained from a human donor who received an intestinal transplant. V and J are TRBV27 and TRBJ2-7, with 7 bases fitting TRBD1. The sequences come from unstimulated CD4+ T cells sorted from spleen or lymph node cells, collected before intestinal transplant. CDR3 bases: TGTGCCAGCAGTTTAAGGGGGCCCCTAGTCGACGAGCAGTACTTC. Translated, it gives CASSLRGPLVDEQYF.